The sequence of this TCR beta chain was determined in a study of cytomegalovirus exposure and HLA in healthy donors. The CDR3 runs 15 residues. V lost 0 bases and J lost 1, with 7 bases in between. Germline V gives CDR1 SGHNT, CDR2 YYREEE (reference sequence). The PCR had 60 Vbeta and 13 Jbeta primers. Some clones are missing from TCRdb's copy, which holds only in-frame ones; the method was immunoSEQ multiplex PCR. The profile covers 95,000 to 110,000 clones, with 76% appearing a single time and more than 2% taken by the ten largest. The chain carries TRBV5-4 and TRBJ2-2, with D unclear. The clonotype was recovered from a man between 18 and 29 years old in good health and CMV-seronegative. The sequenced material came from PBMCs. CDR3 amino acids: CASSLAGRNTGELFF. CDR3 DNA sequence: TGTGCCAGCAGCTTGGCCGGTAGGAACACCGGGGAGCTGTTTTTT.